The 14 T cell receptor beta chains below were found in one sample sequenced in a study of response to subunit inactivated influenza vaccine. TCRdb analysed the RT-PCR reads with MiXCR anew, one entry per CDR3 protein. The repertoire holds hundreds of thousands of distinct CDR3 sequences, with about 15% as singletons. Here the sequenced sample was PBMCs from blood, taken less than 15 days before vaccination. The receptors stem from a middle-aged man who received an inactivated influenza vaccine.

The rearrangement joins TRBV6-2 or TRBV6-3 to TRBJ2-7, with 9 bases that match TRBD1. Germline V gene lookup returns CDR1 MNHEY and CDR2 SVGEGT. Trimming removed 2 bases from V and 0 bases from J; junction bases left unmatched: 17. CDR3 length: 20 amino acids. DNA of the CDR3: TGTGCCAGCAGTTACACAATTGGACAGGGGATTTATACAGACTCCTACGAGCAGTACTTC. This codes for CASSYTIGQGIYTDSYEQYF.

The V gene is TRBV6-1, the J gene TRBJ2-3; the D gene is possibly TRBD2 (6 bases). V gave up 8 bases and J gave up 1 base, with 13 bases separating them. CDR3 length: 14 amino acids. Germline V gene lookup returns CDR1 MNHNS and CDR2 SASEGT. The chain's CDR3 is CASRRREGTDTQYF. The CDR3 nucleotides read TGTGCCAGCCGGAGGCGGGAAGGCACAGATACGCAGTATTTT.

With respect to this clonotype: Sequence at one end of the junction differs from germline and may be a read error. The CDR3 DNA sequence: TGTGCCAGCAGTGCCACTAACCATGGCTACACCTTC. Translating gives CASSATNHGYTF. The rearrangement uses TRBV2 and TRBJ1-2; no clear D gene. Germline CDR1 and CDR2: SNHLY and FYNNEI. CDR3 length: 12 amino acids. The full variable domain, with the rest looked up from reference TRBV2 and TRBJ1-2, is EPEVTQTPSHQVTQMGQEVILRCVPISNHLYFYWYRQILGQKVEFLVSFYNNEISEKSEIFDDQFSVERPDGSNFTLKIRSTKLEDSAMYFCASSATNHGYTFGSGTRLTVV.

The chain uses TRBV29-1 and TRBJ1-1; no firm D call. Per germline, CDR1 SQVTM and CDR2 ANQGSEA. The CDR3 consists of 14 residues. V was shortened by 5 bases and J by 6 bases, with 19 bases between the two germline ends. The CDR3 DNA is TGCAGCGTTACACACCCGGGCCTCGGTTCTGAAGCTTTCTTT. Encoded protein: CSVTHPGLGSEAFF.

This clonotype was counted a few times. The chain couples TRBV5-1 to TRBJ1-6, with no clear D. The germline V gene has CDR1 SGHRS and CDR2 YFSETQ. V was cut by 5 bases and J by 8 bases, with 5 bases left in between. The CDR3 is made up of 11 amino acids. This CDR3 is CASSPHSPLHF. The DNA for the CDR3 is TGCGCCAGCAGTCCCCATTCACCCCTCCACTTT.

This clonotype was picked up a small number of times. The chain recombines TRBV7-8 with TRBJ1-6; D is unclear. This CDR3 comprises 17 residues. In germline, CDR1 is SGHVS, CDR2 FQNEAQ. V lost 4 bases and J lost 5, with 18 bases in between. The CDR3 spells CASSSFWGLGNNSPLHF. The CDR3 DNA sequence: TGTGCCAGCAGCTCCTTCTGGGGTCTCGGAAATAATTCACCCCTCCACTTT.

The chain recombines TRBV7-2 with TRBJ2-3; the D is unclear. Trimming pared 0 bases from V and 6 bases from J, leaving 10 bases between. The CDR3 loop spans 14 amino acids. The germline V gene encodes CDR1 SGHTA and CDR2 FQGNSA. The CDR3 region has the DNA TGTGCCAGCAGCTTAGCGGGAATGGGGGATACGCAGTATTTT. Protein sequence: CASSLAGMGDTQYF.

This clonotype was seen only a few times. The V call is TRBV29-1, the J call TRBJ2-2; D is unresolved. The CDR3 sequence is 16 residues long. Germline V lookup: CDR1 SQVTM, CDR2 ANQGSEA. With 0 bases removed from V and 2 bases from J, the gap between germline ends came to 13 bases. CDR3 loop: CSVEERLTGNTGELFF. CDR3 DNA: TGCAGCGTTGAAGAGCGACTTACCGGTAACACCGGGGAGCTGTTTTTT.

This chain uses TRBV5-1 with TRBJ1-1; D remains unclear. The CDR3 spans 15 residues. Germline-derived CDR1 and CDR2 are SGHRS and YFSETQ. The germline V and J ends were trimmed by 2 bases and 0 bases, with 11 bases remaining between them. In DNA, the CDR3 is TGCGCCAGCAGCTTACGGGCAGGCATGAACACTGAAGCTTTCTTT. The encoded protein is CASSLRAGMNTEAFF.

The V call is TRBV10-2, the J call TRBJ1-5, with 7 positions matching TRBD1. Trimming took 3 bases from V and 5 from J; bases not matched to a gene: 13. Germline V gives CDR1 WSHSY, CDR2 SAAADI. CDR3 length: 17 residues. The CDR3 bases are TGCGCCAGCAGTGAAGGGCGAGACAGGGTGAGAGATCAGCCCCAGCATTTT. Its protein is CASSEGRDRVRDQPQHF.

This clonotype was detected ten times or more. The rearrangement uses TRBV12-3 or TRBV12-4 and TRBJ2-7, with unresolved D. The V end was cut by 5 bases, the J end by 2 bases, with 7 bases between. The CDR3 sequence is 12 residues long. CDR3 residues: CASSPLPYEQYF. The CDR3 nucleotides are TGTGCCAGCAGTCCACTTCCCTACGAGCAGTACTTC.

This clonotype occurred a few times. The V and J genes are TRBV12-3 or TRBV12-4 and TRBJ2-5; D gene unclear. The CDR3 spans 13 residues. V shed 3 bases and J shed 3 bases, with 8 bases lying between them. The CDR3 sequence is CASSLSMEETQYF. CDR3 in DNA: TGTGCCAGCAGTTTGTCGATGGAAGAGACCCAGTACTTC.

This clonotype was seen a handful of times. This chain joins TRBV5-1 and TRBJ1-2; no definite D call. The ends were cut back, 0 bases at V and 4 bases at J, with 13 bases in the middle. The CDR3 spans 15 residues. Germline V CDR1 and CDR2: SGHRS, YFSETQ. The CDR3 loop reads CASSLEPGRVYGYTF. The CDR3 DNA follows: TGCGCCAGCAGCTTGGAACCCGGACGGGTCTATGGCTACACCTTC.

This CDR3 is CASSSAQSFGQYF. The CDR3, as DNA: TGTGCCAGCAGCTCGGCCCAATCATTCGGGCAGTATTTT. This chain uses TRBV7-9 with TRBJ2-3; D not certain. The CDR3 length is 13 residues. Germline V lookup: CDR1 SEHNR, CDR2 FQNEAQ (reference sequence). Trimming took off 4 bases at V and 11 bases at J, with 16 bases between the two ends.